This T cell receptor (beta chain) is from a study of OX40 agonist ivuxolimab in advanced cancers. The CDR3 has 16 amino acids. V gave up 0 bases and J gave up 0 bases, with 11 bases separating them. From germline, CDR1 is GTSNPN and CDR2 SVGIG (reference sequence). Produced via immunoSEQ multiplex PCR; TCRdb's table is partial and in-frame only. The sample contains about 68,000 clones, around 83% of which appear only once. The specimen comprised CD4+ or CD8+ T cells sorted from blood, sampled in a trial of the OX40 agonist ivuxolimab. The receptor was derived from an adult with an advanced solid tumor such as melanoma, head and neck, liver or kidney cancer. The chain links TRBV30 to TRBJ1-4; D remains ambiguous. The CDR3 reads CAWSVNRVPTNEKLFF. In DNA form, the CDR3 reads TGTGCCTGGAGTGTGAATAGGGTTCCAACTAATGAAAAACTGTTTTTT.